This passage covers 16 T cell receptor beta chains from one sample sequenced in a study of blood T cell repertoires in COVID-19. Some clones are missing from TCRdb's copy, which holds only in-frame ones; the method was immunoSEQ multiplex PCR. Here the sample spans 250,000 to 300,000 clones, roughly 89% being singletons. Sample: PBMCs or T cells enriched from blood (not recorded which). All receptors come from a woman in her forties who had recovered from COVID-19.

The rearrangement links TRBV10-3 to TRBJ1-2, with TRBD1 as a possible D gene (5 bases). Looked up from germline, CDR1 is ENHRY and CDR2 is SYGVKD. The V and J ends lost 0 bases and 8 bases respectively, with 10 bases between them. This CDR3 is built from 13 residues. The CDR3 loop reads CAISESVGEGYTF. The CDR3 DNA reads TGTGCCATCAGTGAGTCGGTAGGGGAAGGCTACACCTTC.

The chain is built from TRBV5-1 and TRBJ2-7, with 7 bases identical to TRBD1. There are 15 residues in the CDR3. The ends lost 4 bases at V and 0 bases at J; junction bases unmatched: 7. In germline, CDR1 is SGHRS, CDR2 YFSETQ. The CDR3 coding sequence is TGCGCCAGCAGCCGGGACAGCTCCAACTCCTACGAGCAGTACTTC. Encoded protein: CASSRDSSNSYEQYF.

The chain is built from TRBV5-1 and TRBJ1-6, with TRBD1 as a possible D gene (5 bases). V lost 2 bases and J lost 0, with 6 bases in between. The germline V gene encodes CDR1 SGHRS and CDR2 YFSETQ. This CDR3 contains 15 residues. The CDR3 sequence: CASSFDSSYNSPLHF. The CDR3 coding sequence is TGCGCCAGCAGCTTCGACAGCTCCTATAATTCACCCCTCCACTTT.

CDR3 coding DNA: TGCGCCAGCACCCCGACAGGGGGATATGGCTACACCTTC. Translating it yields CASTPTGGYGYTF. The J gene is TRBJ1-2, the V gene TRBV5-1; 9 bases align to TRBD1. Germline trimming cut 6 bases from V and 5 bases from J; bases unmatched to any gene: 5. CDR1 SGHRS and CDR2 YFSETQ come from the germline V gene. This CDR3 has 13 amino acids. The entire variable domain, with the rest obtained from reference TRBV5-1 and TRBJ1-2, is as follows: KAGVTQTPRYLIKTRGQQVTLSCSPISGHRSVSWYQQTPGQGLQFLFEYFSETQRNKGNFPGRFSGRQFSNSRSEMNVSTLELGDSALYLCASTPTGGYGYTFGSGTRLTVV.

The chain combines TRBV7-2 with TRBJ1-1; no clear D. Germline V lookup: CDR1 SGHTA, CDR2 FQGNSA. V lost 6 bases, J lost 1 base, and 6 bases lay in between. The CDR3 is 12 amino acids. CDR3 amino acids: CASRNRNTEAFF. The CDR3 DNA reads as TGTGCCAGCAGGAACAGGAACACTGAAGCTTTCTTT.

The chain combines TRBV7-9 with TRBJ2-7; TRBD2 matches at 7 bases. The CDR3 loop spans 15 amino acids. V dropped 4 bases and J dropped 6; count of bases not matched to a gene: 12. Germline CDR1 is SEHNR and CDR2 is FQNEAQ (reference sequence). CDR3 DNA: TGTGCCAGCAGCTCACACTATAGCGGGTATGGCGAGCAGTACTTC. It yields the protein CASSSHYSGYGEQYF.

This clone was recorded once. The V call is TRBV19, the J call TRBJ2-7; no definite D call. The V and J ends lost 5 bases and 6 bases respectively, with 11 bases between them. This CDR3 region has 12 residues. In germline, CDR1 is LNHDA, CDR2 SQIVND (reference sequence). The CDR3 reads CASSFDGAEQYF. As DNA, the CDR3 is TGTGCCAGTAGTTTCGACGGAGCCGAGCAGTACTTC.

J is TRBJ2-2 and V is TRBV11-2, with D tentatively TRBD2 (5 bases). The CDR3 covers 14 residues. Germline V gene data show CDR1 as SGHAT and CDR2 as FQNNGV. The V end was cut by 4 bases, the J end by 4 bases, with 10 bases between. The CDR3 DNA follows: TGTGCCAGCAGCTCCCGGGGTCTCACCGGGGAGCTGTTTTTT. Protein: CASSSRGLTGELFF.

The genes are TRBV6-2 or TRBV6-3 and TRBJ1-2; no definite D call. The length of the CDR3 is 14 residues. Germline V gives CDR1 MNHEY, CDR2 SVGEGT. Trimming pared 0 bases from V and 2 bases from J, leaving 7 bases between. The DNA of the CDR3 is TGTGCCAGCAGTTACTCCGAGGGAAACTATGGCTACACCTTC. Amino acids: CASSYSEGNYGYTF.

The CDR3 nucleotides read TGTGCCAGCAGCTCCCTGGGGGACATTCAATTCTACGAGCAGTACTTC. This encodes CASSSLGDIQFYEQYF. The chain employs TRBV5-6 and TRBJ2-7, with D tentatively TRBD1 (6 bases). The V and J ends lost 3 bases and 3 bases respectively, with 19 bases between them. Looked up from germline, CDR1 is SGHDT and CDR2 is YYEEEE. The CDR3 is made up of 16 amino acids.

A few counts support this clone. V is TRBV18 and J is TRBJ2-5, with 10 bases lining up with TRBD2. Germline values: CDR1 KGHSH, CDR2 LQKENI. After removal of 5 bases from V and 2 bases from J, the junction contained 8 bases not matched to a gene. The CDR3 extends over 16 amino acids. CDR3 region: CASSSQAGGRQETQYF. The CDR3 DNA is TGTGCCAGCTCATCGCAAGCGGGGGGGCGGCAAGAGACCCAGTACTTC.

This chain connects TRBV5-1 to TRBJ2-7; weak D call: TRBD1 (5 bases). V gave up 4 bases and J gave up 4 bases, with 12 bases separating them. The germline CDR1 and CDR2 sequences are SGHRS and YFSETQ. The CDR3 runs 13 residues. The CDR3 sequence: CASSPLTDYEQYF. CDR3 sequence (DNA): TGCGCCAGCAGCCCGTTGACAGATTACGAGCAGTACTTC.

The chain is built from TRBV2 and TRBJ1-1, with D possibly being TRBD1 (6 bases). Germline CDR1 and CDR2: SNHLY and FYNNEI. With 6 bases removed from V and 2 bases from J, the gap between germline ends came to 13 bases. The CDR3 loop spans 14 amino acids. The CDR3 loop reads CASSSQGDNTEAFF. The CDR3 DNA is TGTGCCAGCAGCTCACAGGGAGACAACACTGAAGCTTTCTTT.

The rearrangement uses TRBV7-8 and TRBJ2-7, with 12 positions matching TRBD2. There are 16 residues in the CDR3. The trim removed 5 bases at V and 6 bases at J, leaving 11 bases unmatched. The germline CDR1 and CDR2 sequences are SGHVS and FQNEAQ. DNA of the CDR3: TGTGCCAGCAGCCTAGATTCCGGGACTAGCGGGTTCGAGCAGTACTTC. Protein product: CASSLDSGTSGFEQYF.

The gene calls are TRBV5-4 and TRBJ1-6; TRBD1 aligns across 9 bases. This CDR3 has 15 residues. V lost 4 bases and J lost 8; bases outside the gene matches: 7. Germline assignment: CDR1 SGHNT and CDR2 YYREEE (reference sequence). As DNA, the CDR3 is TGTGCCAGCAGCCTGGAGGACAGGGGACATTCACCCCTCCACTTT. Amino acid sequence: CASSLEDRGHSPLHF.

The sample holds a few counts of this clone. The J gene is TRBJ1-3, the V gene TRBV5-6; 9 positions agree with TRBD1. Germline V gene data show CDR1 as SGHDT and CDR2 as YYEEEE. The CDR3 runs 16 residues. J was trimmed by 4 bases and V by 2 bases; bases with no gene match: 7. The CDR3 DNA sequence: TGTGCCAGCAGCTTCGGGGACAGGGTGTACGGAAACACCATATATTTT. As protein: CASSFGDRVYGNTIYF.